Listed below are T cell receptor beta chains from one sample, sequenced in a study of response to subunit inactivated influenza vaccine. TCRdb redid the calling of the RT-PCR reads with MiXCR, one entry per CDR3 protein. The sample lists around 760,000 distinct CDR3 sequences, around 14% occurring once. The source was PBMCs from blood, collected 14 days before vaccination. All receptors come from a middle-aged man who received an inactivated influenza vaccine. CDR3s include the opening cysteine and the closing phenylalanine or tryptophan. Each record gives: D gene, V gene, clone size, J gene, CDR3 protein, CDR3 DNA. A D gene is named only where the DNA matches it firmly. Rows may omit the clone size; those that give it use once, few, many or a size class.

D: TRBD2
V: TRBV29-1
size: few
J: TRBJ2-1
CDR3: CSALAGGPYEQFF
DNA: TGCAGCGCCCTAGCGGGAGGGCCCTATGAGCAGTTCTTC

D: TRBD2
V: TRBV20-1
size: -
J: TRBJ2-7
CDR3: CSAYPGLGRLYEQYF
DNA: TGCAGTGCCTATCCTGGCCTCGGGAGGCTATACGAGCAGTACTTC

D: -
V: TRBV27
size: -
J: TRBJ2-2
CDR3: CASRLMGAGELFF
DNA: TGTGCCAGCCGGCTCATGGGTGCCGGGGAGCTGTTTTTT

D: TRBD2
V: TRBV25-1
size: few
J: TRBJ2-5
CDR3: CASSESWGGGQETQYF
DNA: TGTGCCAGCAGTGAATCATGGGGGGGGGGACAAGAGACCCAGTACTTC

D: TRBD1
V: TRBV5-1
size: -
J: TRBJ2-5
CDR3: CASSQGTGSETRTQYF
DNA: TGCGCCAGCAGCCAAGGGACAGGTTCTGAAACGAGGACCCAGTACTTC

D: -
V: TRBV2
size: -
J: TRBJ2-5
CDR3: CASNTAEQETQYF
DNA: TGTGCCAGCAACACCGCAGAACAAGAGACCCAGTACTTC

D: -
V: TRBV6-5
size: few
J: TRBJ2-4
CDR3: CASSYSGDPNIQYF
DNA: TGTGCCAGCAGTTACTCAGGGGACCCAAACATTCAGTACTTC

D: TRBD1
V: TRBV28
size: few
J: TRBJ2-7
CDR3: CASSPGTGNDYEQYF
DNA: TGTGCCAGCAGCCCAGGGACAGGCAACGACTACGAGCAGTACTTC

D: -
V: TRBV4-3
size: few
J: TRBJ1-6
CDR3: CASSQERTYNSPLHF
DNA: TGCGCCAGCAGCCAAGAGAGGACCTATAATTCACCCCTCCACTTT

D: -
V: TRBV5-1
size: -
J: TRBJ2-3
CDR3: CASSPTPGAADTQYF
DNA: TGCGCCAGCAGCCCCACGCCGGGGGCCGCAGATACGCAGTATTTT

D: TRBD2
V: TRBV5-1
size: few
J: TRBJ2-3
CDR3: CASSARLAGDLRLSTDTQYF
DNA: TGCGCCAGCAGCGCCAGACTAGCGGGAGACCTTCGGTTGAGCACAGATACGCAGTATTTT

D: TRBD2
V: TRBV20-1
size: few
J: TRBJ2-3
CDR3: CSASGLAGADTQYF
DNA: TGCAGTGCTTCCGGACTAGCGGGAGCAGATACGCAGTATTTT

D: TRBD1
V: TRBV20-1
size: many
J: TRBJ2-3
CDR3: CSADRGRSPNTQYF
DNA: TGCAGTGCTGACAGGGGGCGGTCGCCAAATACGCAGTATTTT

D: TRBD2
V: TRBV11-2
size: once
J: TRBJ2-3
CDR3: CASSSTRTSGGGWDTQYF
DNA: TGTGCCAGCAGCTCCACGCGGACTAGCGGGGGGGGTTGGGATACGCAGTATTTT

D: -
V: TRBV7-6
size: few
J: TRBJ1-1
CDR3: CASSLARSGFGGNTEAFF
DNA: TGTGCCAGCAGCTTAGCCAGATCAGGGTTTGGGGGGAACACTGAAGCTTTCTTT

D: -
V: TRBV20-1
size: -
J: TRBJ2-7
CDR3: CSARDNRQSYEQYF
DNA: TGCAGTGCTAGAGACAATCGACAGTCCTACGAGCAGTACTTC

D: TRBD1
V: TRBV12-3/TRBV12-4
size: -
J: TRBJ2-3
CDR3: CASSPTGGTSDTQYF
DNA: TGTGCCAGCAGCCCGACAGGGGGCACATCAGATACGCAGTATTTT

D: TRBD2
V: TRBV14
size: many
J: TRBJ2-1
CDR3: CASSRTSSLGQFF
DNA: TGTGCCAGCAGCCGGACTAGCTCCTTAGGGCAGTTCTTC

D: TRBD2
V: TRBV11-2
size: few
J: TRBJ2-5
CDR3: CASSLDRLRGGLLLETQYF
DNA: TGTGCCAGCAGCTTAGATCGTTTGCGGGGGGGCCTTTTGTTAGAGACCCAGTACTTC

D: -
V: TRBV20-1
size: -
J: TRBJ1-2
CDR3: CSARFQALSYTF
DNA: TGCAGTGCTAGATTTCAGGCTCTAAGCTACACCTTC

D: TRBD2
V: TRBV7-8
size: few
J: TRBJ2-1
CDR3: CASSLLVASGSEQFF
DNA: TGTGCCAGCAGCTTACTAGTGGCTAGCGGGTCTGAGCAGTTCTTC

D: -
V: TRBV7-6
size: -
J: TRBJ2-1
CDR3: CASSLDLTSSQFF
DNA: TGTGCCAGCAGCTTAGATCTGACAAGCTCGCAGTTCTTC

D: -
V: TRBV6-1
size: many
J: TRBJ2-1
CDR3: CASSPLAGTYNEQFF
DNA: TGTGCCAGCAGCCCTTTGGCGGGAACCTACAATGAGCAGTTCTTC

D: -
V: TRBV6-5
size: -
J: TRBJ1-1
CDR3: CASSYPSRENTEAFF
DNA: TGTGCCAGCAGTTACCCTTCGAGGGAGAACACTGAAGCTTTCTTT

D: -
V: TRBV29-1
size: -
J: TRBJ2-7
CDR3: CSVGSSSYEQYF
DNA: TGCAGCGTTGGCTCGAGTTCCTACGAGCAGTACTTC

D: TRBD2
V: TRBV11-2
size: many
J: TRBJ2-3
CDR3: CASSLGLAGGSDTQYF
DNA: TGTGCCAGCAGCTTAGGACTAGCGGGAGGGTCGGATACGCAGTATTTT

D: -
V: TRBV7-9
size: few
J: TRBJ2-1
CDR3: CASSLGSSGEQFF
DNA: TGTGCCAGCAGCTTAGGTAGTTCTGGTGAGCAGTTCTTC

D: TRBD2
V: TRBV7-2
size: many
J: TRBJ2-3
CDR3: CASSQRLAGGPDTQYF
DNA: TGTGCCAGCAGCCAAAGACTAGCGGGAGGGCCAGATACGCAGTATTTT

D: TRBD1
V: TRBV6-2/TRBV6-3
size: few
J: TRBJ2-1
CDR3: CASSYHRTGVGNEQFF
DNA: TGTGCCAGCAGTTACCACCGGACAGGGGTAGGCAATGAGCAGTTCTTC

D: -
V: TRBV20-1
size: -
J: TRBJ2-2
CDR3: CSASGRPFYTGELFF
DNA: TGCAGTGCTTCGGGCAGACCATTCTACACCGGGGAGCTGTTTTTT

D: -
V: TRBV27
size: few
J: TRBJ1-1
CDR3: CASSLLRGWGTEAFF
DNA: TGTGCCAGCTCCCTCCTCAGGGGATGGGGCACTGAAGCTTTCTTT